This TCR beta chain was recorded in a study of T cell responses to AZD1222 COVID-19 vaccine. General observations from the study: Without day 14 samples, only post-peak T cell repertoires were studied. Spike-wide coverage was observed for vaccine-associated CD4 TCRs, with dominant responses at 160-218 and 743-854. The donor group comprised mostly white British people and more females; the analysis possibly underestimated clonal diversity. Spike-specific TCR breadth rose after two AZD1222 doses, and depth rose as well.

Regarding this clone: Its antigen is still unknown.

Germline V gene lookup returns CDR1 MNHNY and CDR2 SVGAGI (reference sequence). The V end was cut by 6 bases, the J end by 1 base, with 13 bases between. The CDR3 spans 14 residues. Libraries were prepared by immunoSEQ multiplex PCR; TCRdb keeps only in-frame clonotypes and omits some of them. The sample includes tens of thousands of clones, approximately 90% of them seen just once. This receptor was taken from an adult who received the AZD1222 COVID-19 vaccine. The sequences come from peripheral blood, collected 28 days after the second AZD1222 dose. This chain uses TRBV6-6 with TRBJ2-7; D is uncertain. CDR3 protein: CASSPTPPSYEQYF. CDR3 sequence (DNA): TGTGCCAGCAGCCCTACTCCCCCGTCCTACGAGCAGTACTTC.